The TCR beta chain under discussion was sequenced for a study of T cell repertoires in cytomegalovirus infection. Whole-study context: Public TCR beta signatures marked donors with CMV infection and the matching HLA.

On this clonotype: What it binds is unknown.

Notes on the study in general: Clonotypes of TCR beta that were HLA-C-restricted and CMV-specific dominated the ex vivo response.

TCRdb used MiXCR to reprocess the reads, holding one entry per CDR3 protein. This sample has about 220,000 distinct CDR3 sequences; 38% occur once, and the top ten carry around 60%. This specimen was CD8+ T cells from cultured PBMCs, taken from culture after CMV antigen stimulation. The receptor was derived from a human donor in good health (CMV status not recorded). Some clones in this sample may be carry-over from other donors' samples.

In DNA form, the CDR3 reads TGTGCCAGTAGTCCGAGTGAGGGGGCCAGATCCTACGAGCAGTACTTC. Its protein is CASSPSEGARSYEQYF. This rearrangement joins TRBV9 to TRBJ2-7; 7 bases map to TRBD1. V dropped 8 bases and J dropped 1; count of bases not matched to a gene: 15. The V gene's germline CDR1 is SGDLS and CDR2 YYNGEE. The CDR3 loop spans 16 amino acids. The full variable domain, completed using reference TRBV9 and TRBJ2-7, is DSGVTQTPKHLITATGQRVTLRCSPRSGDLSVYWYQQSLDQGLQFLIQYYNGEERAKGNILERFSAQQFPDLHSELNLSSLELGDSALYFCASSPSEGARSYEQYFGPGTRLTVT.